Below, 18 T cell receptor beta chains from the same sample are listed, as sequenced in a study of immune reconstitution after stem cell transplant in scleroderma. TCRdb reprocessed the RT-PCR reads via MiXCR and lists one record per CDR3 protein. Seen here are some 2,400 distinct CDR3 sequences, about 11% observed once, and the top ten hold over 12%. Sampling was performed before or after autologous hematopoietic stem cell transplantation (not recorded which). The receptors shown here come from a female donor with systemic sclerosis.

This clonotype has more than one count but fewer than ten. The rearrangement uses TRBV29-1 and TRBJ1-2, with D possibly TRBD1 on 5 matching bases. Germline V gene sequence: CDR1 SQVTM, CDR2 ANQGSEA. The CDR3 totals 13 residues. V was pared by 6 bases and J by 1 base, with 12 bases between. The CDR3 coding sequence is TGCAGCGTGGCTGTGGGGGTTAACTATGGCTACACCTTC. As protein: CSVAVGVNYGYTF. The full variable domain, completed using reference TRBV29-1 and TRBJ1-2, is SAVISQKPSRDICQRGTSLTIQCQVDSQVTMMFWYRQQPGQSLTLIATANQGSEATYESGFVIDKFPISRPNLTFSTLTVSNMSPEDSSIYLCSVAVGVNYGYTFGSGTRLTVV.

This clonotype was detected only once. The rearrangement joins TRBV11-2 to TRBJ1-1; D uncertain. The CDR3 loop spans 13 amino acids. Trimming took off 0 bases at V and 3 bases at J, with 5 bases between the two ends. Germline CDR1 reads SGHAT; CDR2 reads FQNNGV. In DNA, the CDR3 is TGTGCCAGCAGCTTAGAGAGATACACTGAAGCTTTCTTT. It specifies CASSLERYTEAFF.

This clonotype is medium-sized (0.01 to 0.1%). CDR3 region: CASTLGGANYGYTF. The CDR3 DNA follows: TGTGCCAGCACCCTGGGAGGGGCTAACTATGGCTACACCTTC. This rearrangement joins TRBV5-6 to TRBJ1-2; D might be TRBD1 (5 bases). Per germline, CDR1 SGHDT and CDR2 YYEEEE. V lost 6 bases to trimming and J lost 0 bases, with 12 bases between them. This CDR3 has 14 residues.

About this clonotype itself: A read error is possible here, since a much larger clone lies one base away. The V call is TRBV5-1, the J call TRBJ2-5; no definite D call. CDR1 is SGHRS and CDR2 is YFSETQ in the germline V gene. This CDR3 region has 13 residues. V was cut by 10 bases and J by 4 bases, with 17 bases left in between. The CDR3 loop is CAGNEATSETQYF. DNA of the CDR3: TGCGCCGGCAATGAGGCCACGTCAGAGACCCAGTACTTC.

This clonotype was seen a handful of times. The chain couples TRBV7-2 to TRBJ2-3, with D maybe TRBD2 (6 bases). Germline V gene sequence: CDR1 SGHTA, CDR2 FQGNSA. This CDR3 contains 14 residues. V gave up 1 base and J gave up 6 bases, with 11 bases separating them. The CDR3 bases are TGTGCCAGCAGCTTAGGGGACTCCCGGGATACGCAGTATTTT. It translates to CASSLGDSRDTQYF. Complete variable domain (other parts from reference TRBV7-2 and TRBJ2-3): GAGVSQSPSNKVTEKGKDVELRCDPISGHTALYWYRQSLGQGLEFLIYFQGNSAPDKSGLPSDRFSAERTGGSVSTLTIQRTQQEDSAVYLCASSLGDSRDTQYFGPGTRLTVL.

By its share, this clonotype is medium-sized. The chain combines TRBV7-3 with TRBJ2-1; D gene uncertain. The CDR3 is 18 residues long. V was cut by 6 bases and J by 5 bases, with 26 bases left in between. Germline CDR1 and CDR2: SGHTA and FQGTGA. The DNA of the CDR3 is TGTGCCAGCAGTAGCTTACGGCCGGCAGTCAGGTCGAACAATGAGCAGTTCTTC. Translating it yields CASSSLRPAVRSNNEQFF. Filled out from reference TRBV7-3 and TRBJ2-1, the complete variable domain reads GAGVSQTPSNKVTEKGKYVELRCDPISGHTALYWYRQSLGQGPEFLIYFQGTGAADDSGLPNDRFFAVRPEGSVSTLKIQRTERGDSAVYLCASSSLRPAVRSNNEQFFGPGTRLTVL.

By share, this clonotype counts as large. This chain connects TRBV20-1 to TRBJ2-7; 10 nucleotides align to TRBD2. This CDR3 contains 18 residues. J was trimmed by 2 bases and V by 1 base; bases with no gene match: 14. CDR1 is DFQATT, CDR2 SNEGSKA, per germline (reference sequence). The CDR3 DNA reads as TGCAGTGCTAGAGGCAAGGGCGCCCTAGCGGGGGTTGCCTACGAGCAGTACTTC. It encodes CSARGKGALAGVAYEQYF.

The chain carries TRBV13 and TRBJ2-7; possible D gene TRBD1, 6 bases. V lost 4 bases to trimming and J lost 6 bases, with 16 bases between them. Germline loops: CDR1 PRHDT, CDR2 FYEKMQ (reference sequence). The CDR3 spans 14 residues. CDR3 bases: TGTGCCAGCAGCTATTCAGGGGCGCTGGCCGAGCAGTACTTC. This codes for CASSYSGALAEQYF.

Within the sample, this clonotype is medium-sized. This chain links TRBV7-9 with TRBJ1-6, with D unclear. Trimming took 1 base from V and 7 from J, leaving 8 bases between them. Germline assignment: CDR1 SEHNR and CDR2 FQNEAQ (reference sequence). The CDR3 spans 14 residues. CDR3 residues: CASSLETGNSPLHF. The DNA of the CDR3 is TGTGCCAGCAGCTTAGAGACCGGGAATTCACCCCTCCACTTT.

This clonotype is deemed large (0.1 to 1%). V gene TRBV7-2 combines with J gene TRBJ1-6, with D unclear. Germline V gives CDR1 SGHTA, CDR2 FQGNSA. V lost 1 base and J lost 5, with 9 bases in between. The CDR3 is 15 residues long. The CDR3 sequence is CASSLVSLNNSPLHF. For the CDR3, the DNA is TGTGCCAGCAGCTTAGTGTCTCTGAATAATTCACCCCTCCACTTT. The variable domain in full, completed from reference TRBV7-2 and TRBJ1-6, reads GAGVSQSPSNKVTEKGKDVELRCDPISGHTALYWYRQSLGQGLEFLIYFQGNSAPDKSGLPSDRFSAERTGGSVSTLTIQRTQQEDSAVYLCASSLVSLNNSPLHFGNGTRLTVT.

This clonotype is labeled as large (0.1 to 1%). The chain recombines TRBV10-1 with TRBJ2-1; 11 positions match TRBD2. The CDR3 runs 16 residues. Trimming at V came to 2 bases and at J to 6 bases, leaving 6 bases not matched to a gene. Looked up from germline, CDR1 is WNHNN and CDR2 is SYGVQD (reference sequence). This CDR3 is CASSEHLAGGRNEQFF. The CDR3 DNA follows: TGCGCCAGCAGTGAGCACCTAGCGGGGGGCCGCAATGAGCAGTTCTTC.

Judged by abundance, this clonotype is large. V is TRBV6-1 and J is TRBJ2-5, with TRBD1 matching over 9 bases. Germline V gene data show CDR1 as MNHNS and CDR2 as SASEGT. V was pared by 5 bases and J by 5 bases, with 6 bases of the junction left unmatched. This CDR3 contains 14 residues. In nucleotides, the CDR3 is TGTGCCAGCAGTCCGACAGGGGGATGGGAGACCCAGTACTTC. Translating gives CASSPTGGWETQYF.

By sample fraction, this clonotype is medium-sized (0.01 to 0.1%). The V gene is TRBV5-5, the J gene TRBJ1-5, with D tentatively TRBD1 (5 bases). Germline values: CDR1 SGHKS, CDR2 YYEKEE (reference sequence). Trimming shortened V by 0 bases and J by 9 bases, and 16 bases separated the two germline ends. The CDR3 spans 15 residues. The CDR3 loop reads CASSLGRDGARPQHF. DNA for the CDR3: TGTGCCAGCAGCTTGGGCCGGGACGGGGCTCGGCCCCAGCATTTT.

This clonotype is termed medium-sized. The chain recombines TRBV29-1 with TRBJ1-3; D not certain. The CDR3 is 14 residues long. Trimming took 6 bases from V and 0 from J, leaving 12 bases between them. Germline values: CDR1 SQVTM, CDR2 ANQGSEA. In DNA form, the CDR3 reads TGCAGCGTCACCGAGACGGCCTCTGGAAACACCATATATTTT. It codes for CSVTETASGNTIYF. The whole variable domain, filled in from reference TRBV29-1 and TRBJ1-3, reads SAVISQKPSRDICQRGTSLTIQCQVDSQVTMMFWYRQQPGQSLTLIATANQGSEATYESGFVIDKFPISRPNLTFSTLTVSNMSPEDSSIYLCSVTETASGNTIYFGEGSWLTVV.

This clonotype is categorized as medium-sized (0.01 to 0.1%). The chain links TRBV14 to TRBJ1-1; no clear D gene. Trimming cost V 0 bases and J 4 bases, with 18 bases left between them. This CDR3 spans 17 amino acids. CDR1 SGHDN and CDR2 FVKESK come from the germline V gene. The CDR3 is CASSQDRLTVRGTEAFF. CDR3 bases: TGTGCCAGCAGCCAAGATCGTCTGACCGTACGGGGCACTGAAGCTTTCTTT.

This clonotype is medium-sized (0.01 to 0.1%) by share. This chain joins TRBV4-1 and TRBJ1-1, with D perhaps TRBD1 (5 bases). The germline V gene has CDR1 MGHRA and CDR2 YSYEKL. CDR3 size: 13 residues. Trimming left V 4 bases short and J 4 bases short, with 10 bases between. The CDR3 loop reads CASSRARGTEAFF. In DNA, the CDR3 is TGCGCCAGCAGCCGCGCAAGGGGCACTGAAGCTTTCTTT.

The J gene is TRBJ2-3, the V gene TRBV19, with 8 bases that match TRBD1. Germline CDR1 is LNHDA and CDR2 is SQIVND (reference sequence). The CDR3 extends over 15 amino acids. Unmatched junction bases numbered 7, after V lost 6 bases and J lost 2 bases. CDR3 residues: CASSRGQGLTDTQYF. The CDR3 DNA reads as TGTGCCAGTAGCCGTGGACAGGGCCTCACAGATACGCAGTATTTT.

By share, this clonotype ranks as medium-sized. V and J are TRBV2 and TRBJ2-7; the match to TRBD1 covers 12 bases. The ends lost 7 bases at V and 3 bases at J; junction bases unmatched: 10. Germline loops: CDR1 SNHLY, CDR2 FYNNEI. The CDR3 totals 16 residues. The CDR3 spells CASTKGQGALNYEQYF. CDR3 nucleotides: TGTGCCAGCACCAAGGGACAGGGGGCCTTAAACTACGAGCAGTACTTC. The full variable domain, completed using reference TRBV2 and TRBJ2-7, is EPEVTQTPSHQVTQMGQEVILRCVPISNHLYFYWYRQILGQKVEFLVSFYNNEISEKSEIFDDQFSVERPDGSNFTLKIRSTKLEDSAMYFCASTKGQGALNYEQYFGPGTRLTVT.